The clone carrying this T cell receptor (beta chain) was seen more than once but under ten times. This sample was included in a study of blood T cell repertoires in COVID-19. CDR1 is MNHEY, CDR2 SMNVEV, per germline (reference sequence). This CDR3 contains 17 residues. V lost 7 bases to trimming and J lost 1 base, with 20 bases between them. In the original processing: Reference gene primer amplification in the assay estimated nucleated cell counts. The table came from immunoSEQ multiplex PCR; TCRdb's copy has only in-frame clones and leaves some out. That table is the source of V, J and clone size, and D and trimming were worked out from the DNA. The table includes tens of thousands of clones, 70% to 90% detected once.

The clonotype originates from a man in his 60s with acute or convalescent COVID-19. The chain uses TRBV27 and TRBJ1-5; a weak D match, TRBD1 (6 bases). The sequenced material came from peripheral blood. The CDR3 region has the DNA TGTGCCAGCACAACATACCAGGGGCTTTTAAGCAATCAGCCCCAGCATTTT. The encoded protein is CASTTYQGLLSNQPQHF.